What follows are 14 T cell receptor beta chains derived from one specimen sequenced in a study of post-analysis software for immune sequencing data. Whole-study results and caveats: Elevated frequency relative to controls characterized about 5 TRBV segments in patients, TRBV5-6, TRBV5-1 and TRBV20-1 among them.

The TCR beta cDNA libraries carried unique molecular identifiers. TCRdb itself ran the PCR reads through MiXCR, one entry per CDR3 protein. Of about 820,000 distinct CDR3 sequences detected, approximately 53% appear once; the ten largest clones hold 4.6%. Antigens of these TCRs are unknown. What was sequenced was blood. These receptors all stem from a girl aged 10 to 17 with multiple sclerosis.

This clonotype was detected only a few times. The chain joins TRBV12-3 or TRBV12-4 to TRBJ2-1; 11 bases match TRBD2. The CDR3 is made up of 15 amino acids. The trim removed 1 base at V and 8 bases at J, leaving 4 bases unmatched. For the CDR3, the DNA is TGTGCCAGCAGTTTAGGACTAGCGGGGAGGGATGAGCAGTTCTTC. It is translated as CASSLGLAGRDEQFF.

The chain carries TRBV2 and TRBJ2-1; TRBD2 matches at 8 bases. V lost 3 bases, J lost 4 bases, and 8 bases stayed unmatched. Per germline, CDR1 SNHLY and CDR2 FYNNEI. The CDR3 extends over 16 amino acids. DNA for the CDR3: TGTGCCAGCAGTGAGGAGGGACTAGGGGGTTACAATGAGCAGTTCTTC. This codes for CASSEEGLGGYNEQFF.

The chain combines TRBV4-1 with TRBJ2-5; 12 bases align to TRBD1. V lost 1 base, J lost 11 bases, and 8 bases stayed unmatched. Looked up from germline, CDR1 is MGHRA and CDR2 is YSYEKL. This CDR3 comprises 15 residues. Here the CDR3 reads CASSQVGQGAEEQYF. DNA for the CDR3: TGCGCCAGCAGCCAAGTGGGACAGGGGGCTGAAGAGCAGTACTTC.

The J gene is TRBJ2-5, the V gene TRBV6-5, with 7 bases that match TRBD1. Germline V gene lookup returns CDR1 MNHEY and CDR2 SVGAGI. V lost 2 bases, J lost 1 base, and 7 bases stayed unmatched. The CDR3 covers 16 residues. CDR3 bases: TGTGCCAGCAGTTACCGGGACAGTGTGAGCCAAGAGACCCAGTACTTC. Residues: CASSYRDSVSQETQYF.

The chain recombines TRBV15 with TRBJ2-1; 10 nucleotides match TRBD2. CDR3 length: 15 amino acids. Germline-derived CDR1 and CDR2 are LNHNV and YYDKDF (reference sequence). With 0 bases clipped from V and 5 bases from J, the junction kept 1 base outside the gene matches. The DNA of the CDR3 is TGTGCCACCAGCAGAGAAGGGACTAGCGACAATGAGCAGTTCTTC. Translated: CATSREGTSDNEQFF.

V usage is TRBV3-1 and J usage is TRBJ1-1; TRBD1 matches 8 bases. After removal of 4 bases from V and 4 bases from J, the junction contained 8 bases not matched to a gene. Per germline, CDR1 LGHDT and CDR2 YNNKEL (reference sequence). The CDR3 is made up of 15 amino acids. The CDR3 is CASSPFQGAGTEAFF. The CDR3 region has the DNA TGTGCCAGCAGCCCCTTTCAGGGGGCGGGCACTGAAGCTTTCTTT. The whole variable domain, remainder taken from reference TRBV3-1 and TRBJ1-1, is DTAVSQTPKYLVTQMGNDKSIKCEQNLGHDTMYWYKQDSKKFLKIMFSYNNKELIINETVPNRFSPKSPDKAHLNLHINSLELGDSAVYFCASSPFQGAGTEAFFGQGTRLTVV.

This chain connects TRBV12-3 or TRBV12-4 to TRBJ2-7, with D possibly TRBD1 on 6 matching bases. The DNA end is more similar to TRBJ2-5, so the J call may be wrong. The CDR3 runs to 12 residues. CDR3 sequence reads: CASSWGPETQYF. In nucleotides, the CDR3 is TGTGCCAGCAGTTGGGGGCCAGAGACCCAGTACTTC.

V and J are TRBV7-9 and TRBJ1-1; D not certain. This CDR3 is built from 14 residues. Germline V lookup: CDR1 SEHNR, CDR2 FQNEAQ (reference sequence). V lost 3 bases and J lost 4, with 12 bases in between. This CDR3 reads CASSLEGDGTEAFF. CDR3 bases: TGTGCCAGCAGCTTGGAGGGAGACGGCACTGAAGCTTTCTTT.

This clonotype was detected a few times. This chain links TRBV29-1 with TRBJ2-3; D gene ambiguous. The CDR3 loop spans 13 amino acids. From germline, CDR1 is SQVTM and CDR2 ANQGSEA. V lost 7 bases, J lost 1 base, and 12 bases lay in between. The CDR3 spells CSAPHGGTDTQYF. DNA of the CDR3: TGCAGCGCCCCACACGGAGGCACAGATACGCAGTATTTT.

V is TRBV20-1 and J is TRBJ1-2; D gene unclear. V lost 0 bases and J lost 8, with 19 bases in between. The V gene's germline CDR1 is DFQATT and CDR2 SNEGSKA (reference sequence). This CDR3 is built from 15 residues. The CDR3 DNA reads as TGCAGTGCTAGAGATAGGCCTCTGGAGATTTCAGGCTACACCTTC. Protein sequence: CSARDRPLEISGYTF.

The chain recombines TRBV12-3 or TRBV12-4 with TRBJ2-5; D is possibly TRBD2 (7 bases). Between the trimmed V and J ends, which lost 8 bases and 5 bases, there was a span of 21 bases. The CDR3 totals 15 residues. The CDR3 protein is CASLTWGGAPETQYF. The CDR3 DNA is TGTGCCAGCCTAACGTGGGGGGGGGCCCCGGAGACCCAGTACTTC.

This chain links TRBV12-3 or TRBV12-4 with TRBJ1-2, with a possible D match to TRBD1 (5 bases). This CDR3 region has 14 residues. V dropped 3 bases and J dropped 2 bases, with 10 bases sitting between them. The CDR3 protein is CASSFSTANYGYTF. CDR3 DNA sequence: TGTGCCAGCAGTTTCTCGACAGCAAACTATGGCTACACCTTC.

This chain uses TRBV3-1 with TRBJ2-5; TRBD1 agrees at 9 bases. Germline V gives CDR1 LGHDT, CDR2 YNNKEL (reference sequence). The CDR3 spans 15 residues. The trim removed 6 bases at V and 4 bases at J, leaving 9 bases unmatched. The CDR3 bases are TGTGCCAGCAGGTTCCACAGGGGGCCGGGAGAGACCCAGTACTTC. Encoded protein: CASRFHRGPGETQYF.

This chain joins TRBV7-6 and TRBJ1-2; 11 bases fit TRBD1. Trimming removed 5 bases from V and 3 bases from J; junction bases left unmatched: 5. In germline, CDR1 is SGHVS, CDR2 FNYEAQ. The length of the CDR3 is 15 residues. CDR3 in DNA: TGTGCCAGCAGCGAGGACAGGGGGCTTTACTATGGCTACACCTTC. Protein sequence: CASSEDRGLYYGYTF.